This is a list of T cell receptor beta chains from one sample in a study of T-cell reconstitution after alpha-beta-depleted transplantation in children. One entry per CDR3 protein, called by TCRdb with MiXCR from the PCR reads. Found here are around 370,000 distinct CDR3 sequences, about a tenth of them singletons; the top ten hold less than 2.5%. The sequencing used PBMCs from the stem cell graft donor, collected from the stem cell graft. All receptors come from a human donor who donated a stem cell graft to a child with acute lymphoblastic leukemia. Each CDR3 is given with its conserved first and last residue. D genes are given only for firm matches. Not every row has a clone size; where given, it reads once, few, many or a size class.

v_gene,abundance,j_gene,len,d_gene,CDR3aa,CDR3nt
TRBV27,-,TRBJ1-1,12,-,CASSTPGGEAFF,TGTGCCAGCAGTACCCCGGGGGGCGAAGCTTTCTTT
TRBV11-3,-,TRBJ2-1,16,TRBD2,CASSFGTTGRADEQFF,TGTGCCAGCAGCTTCGGGACTACCGGGAGGGCCGATGAGCAGTTCTTC
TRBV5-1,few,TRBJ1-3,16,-,CASSLGQGPSGNTIYF,TGCGCCAGCAGCTTGGGTCAGGGACCCTCTGGAAACACCATATATTTT
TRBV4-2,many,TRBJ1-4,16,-,CASRGTWNYVSEKLFF,TGTGCCAGCAGAGGGACTTGGAATTATGTTTCGGAAAAACTGTTTTTT
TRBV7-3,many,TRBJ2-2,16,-,CASSLSFGRNTGELFF,TGTGCCAGCAGCTTATCGTTCGGGAGGAACACCGGGGAGCTGTTTTTT
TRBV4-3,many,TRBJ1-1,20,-,CASSQDIYGTSRDMNTEAFF,TGCGCCAGCAGCCAAGATATTTACGGGACAAGCAGAGACATGAACACTGAAGCTTTCTTT
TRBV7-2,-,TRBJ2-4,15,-,CASSLGDSLHNSQYF,TGTGCCAGCAGCTTAGGAGACAGCCTACATAACAGTCAGTACTTC
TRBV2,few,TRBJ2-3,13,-,CASSAGPRDTQYF,TGTGCCAGCAGTGCGGGCCCGAGGGATACGCAGTATTTT
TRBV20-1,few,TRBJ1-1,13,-,CSAGGTVNTEAFF,TGCAGTGCCGGTGGCACTGTGAACACTGAAGCTTTCTTT
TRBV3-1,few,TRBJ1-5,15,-,CASSQVQGYNQPQHF,TGTGCCAGCAGCCAAGTTCAGGGTTACAATCAGCCCCAGCATTTT
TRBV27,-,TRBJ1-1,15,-,CASSLTGTPEPAAFF,TGTGCCAGCAGTTTAACCGGGACGCCGGAACCCGCAGCTTTCTTT
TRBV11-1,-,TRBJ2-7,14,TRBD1,CASTRGQSSYEQYF,TGTGCCAGCACCCGGGGACAGAGCTCCTACGAGCAGTACTTC
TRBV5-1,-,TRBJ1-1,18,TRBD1,CASSFGRQGTTTNTEAFF,TGCGCCAGCAGCTTTGGACGACAGGGGACAACTACGAACACTGAAGCTTTCTTT
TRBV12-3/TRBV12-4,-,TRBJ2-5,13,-,CASSLSGAETQYF,TGTGCCAGCAGTTTGTCGGGAGCAGAGACCCAGTACTTC
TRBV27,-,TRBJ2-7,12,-,CASGAFSYEQYF,TGTGCCAGTGGCGCGTTTTCCTACGAGCAGTACTTC
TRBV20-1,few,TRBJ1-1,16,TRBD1,CSARPVPDRASTEAFF,TGCAGTGCTAGACCTGTCCCGGACAGGGCGAGCACTGAAGCTTTCTTT
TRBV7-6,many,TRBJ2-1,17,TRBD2,CASSRVTSGDFYNEQFF,TGTGCCAGCAGCCGAGTCACTAGCGGGGATTTTTACAATGAGCAGTTCTTC
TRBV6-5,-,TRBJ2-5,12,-,CASSDRPETQYF,TGTGCCAGCAGCGACAGGCCAGAGACCCAGTACTTC
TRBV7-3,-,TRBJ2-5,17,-,CASSPGAWGSPQETQYF,TGTGCCAGCAGCCCCGGCGCGTGGGGGTCGCCCCAAGAGACCCAGTACTTC
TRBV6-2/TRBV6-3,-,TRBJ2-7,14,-,CASRPSGLPYEQYF,TGTGCCAGCAGACCCAGCGGGCTTCCCTACGAGCAGTACTTC
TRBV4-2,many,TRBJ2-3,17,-,CASSQDLAARRTDTQYF,TGTGCCAGCAGCCAAGATCTAGCCGCGAGGCGCACAGATACGCAGTATTTT
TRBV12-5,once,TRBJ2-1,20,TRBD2,CASGPRGTSGRYGRGNEQFF,TGTGCTAGTGGTCCCCGGGGGACTAGCGGGAGGTACGGGAGAGGCAATGAGCAGTTCTTC
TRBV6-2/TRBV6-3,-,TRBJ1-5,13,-,CASRRGYGQPQHF,TGTGCCAGCCGGCGGGGTTACGGCCAGCCCCAGCATTTT
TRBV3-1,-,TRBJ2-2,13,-,CASSSLPSGELFF,TGTGCCAGCTCATCCCTCCCCTCCGGGGAGCTGTTTTTT
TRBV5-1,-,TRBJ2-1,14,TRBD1,CASSFGTGYNEQFF,TGCGCCAGCAGCTTTGGGACAGGGTACAATGAGCAGTTCTTC
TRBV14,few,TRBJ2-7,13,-,CASSPNFNYEQYF,TGTGCCAGCAGCCCCAACTTCAACTACGAGCAGTACTTC
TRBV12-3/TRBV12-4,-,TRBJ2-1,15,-,CASSYRHAGYNEQFF,TGTGCCAGCAGTTACCGACACGCGGGCTACAATGAGCAGTTCTTC
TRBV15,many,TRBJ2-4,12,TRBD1,CATSKDRGLKYF,TGTGCCACCAGCAAAGACAGGGGGCTGAAGTACTTC
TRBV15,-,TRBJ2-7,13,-,CATSGSFSYEQYF,TGTGCCACCAGCGGTAGTTTCTCCTACGAGCAGTACTTC
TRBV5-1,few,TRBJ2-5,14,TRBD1,CASSEGAGAETQYF,TGCGCCAGCAGCGAGGGGGCCGGCGCGGAGACCCAGTACTTC
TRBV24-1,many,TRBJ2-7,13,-,CATSRGGTERQYF,TGTGCCACCTCCAGGGGGGGGACGGAGAGGCAGTACTTC
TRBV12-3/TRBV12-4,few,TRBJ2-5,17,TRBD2,CASSLARLADLQETQYF,TGTGCCAGCAGTTTAGCGAGGCTAGCGGACCTACAAGAGACCCAGTACTTC
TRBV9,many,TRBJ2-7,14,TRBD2,CASSARAGAYEQYF,TGTGCCAGCAGCGCCCGGGCGGGAGCCTACGAGCAGTACTTC
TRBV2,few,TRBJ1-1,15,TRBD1,CASRPRQGAATEAFF,TGTGCCAGCAGACCTCGACAGGGGGCGGCCACTGAAGCTTTCTTT